This passage covers 26 T cell receptor beta chains from one sample sequenced in a study of T cells in Graves' hyperthyroidism and ophthalmopathy. Amplification of TCR beta CDR3 regions used RNA as the template. The HTBI primer set was used in a first-round RT-PCR of the TCR CDR3. Using its own MiXCR run on the multiplex PCR reads, TCRdb lists one record per CDR3 protein. The sample lists roughly 500,000 distinct CDR3 sequences; more than 11% were seen once. Input material: blood. These receptors were taken from a woman aged 25 to 45 with Graves' hyperthyroidism that later progressed to Graves' ophthalmopathy.

This clonotype was seen ten or more times. The DNA for the CDR3 is TGTGCCAGCAGTTCTGGACAGGGTTGGACCGGGGAGCTGTTTTTT. This codes for CASSSGQGWTGELFF. This chain joins TRBV12-3 or TRBV12-4 and TRBJ2-2, with 8 bases aligning to TRBD1. The J segment lost 5 bases and the V segment lost 4 bases, leaving 6 bases of the junction unmatched. The CDR3 covers 15 residues.

This clonotype showed up many times. The chain recombines TRBV6-1 with TRBJ2-7; 11 positions agree with TRBD2. CDR3 length equals 16 residues. Losses at the gene ends were 7 bases for V and 2 bases for J; bases not matched to a gene: 10. CDR1 is MNHNS and CDR2 is SASEGT in the germline V gene. Written as DNA, the CDR3 is TGTGCCAGCACCGACCGCCCTAGCGGGAGGCCCTACGAGCAGTACTTC. It encodes CASTDRPSGRPYEQYF.

CDR3 protein: CASSSGSTNNEQFF. CDR3 coding DNA: TGCGCCAGCTCCAGCGGTTCCACTAACAATGAGCAGTTCTTC. V and J are TRBV5-1 and TRBJ2-1, with a possible D match to TRBD2 (5 bases). V lost 7 bases to trimming and J lost 5 bases, with 16 bases between them. This CDR3 spans 14 amino acids. Germline CDR1 SGHRS, CDR2 YFSETQ.

This clonotype occurred a few times. This chain links TRBV20-1 with TRBJ2-5; tentative D call: TRBD2 (6 bases). V lost 1 base and J lost 3, with 15 bases in between. Germline V gene sequence: CDR1 DFQATT, CDR2 SNEGSKA (reference sequence). This CDR3 is 15 amino acids long. The CDR3 is CSARAMGEVEETQYF. The CDR3 DNA is TGCAGTGCTAGAGCGATGGGGGAGGTTGAAGAGACCCAGTACTTC.

This clonotype was counted between two and nine times. J is TRBJ2-7 and V is TRBV6-5; D uncertain. The CDR3 runs 13 residues. Germline V CDR1 and CDR2: MNHEY, SVGAGI. The V gene lost 0 bases and the J gene lost 1 base, with 4 bases spanning the gap. The CDR3 region is CASSYSQSYEQYF. DNA of the CDR3: TGTGCCAGCAGTTACTCGCAGTCCTACGAGCAGTACTTC.

The rearrangement joins TRBV5-1 to TRBJ1-6, with TRBD1 identical over 7 bases. V shed 7 bases and J 8 bases; nucleotides not matched to a gene: 9. In germline, CDR1 is SGHRS, CDR2 YFSETQ. The CDR3 runs to 14 residues. This chain's CDR3 is CASGLTGADSPLHF. CDR3 nucleotides: TGCGCCAGCGGCCTCACAGGGGCCGATTCACCCCTCCACTTT.

V is TRBV18 and J is TRBJ2-5; D might be TRBD1 (7 bases). Per the germline V gene, CDR1 is KGHSH and CDR2 is LQKENI. There are 15 residues in the CDR3. V dropped 8 bases and J dropped 2 bases, with 18 bases sitting between them. CDR3 residues: CASARGMGQQETQYF. Here the CDR3 DNA reads TGTGCCAGCGCTCGGGGGATGGGACAGCAAGAGACCCAGTACTTC.

This clonotype occurred many times. J is TRBJ2-1 and V is TRBV20-1; TRBD2 agrees at 12 bases. Germline CDR1 reads DFQATT; CDR2 reads SNEGSKA (reference sequence). With V trimmed by 1 base and J by 8 bases, 6 bases remained unmatched. This CDR3 has 15 residues. The CDR3 loop is CSARGASGREYEQFF. CDR3 nucleotide sequence: TGCAGTGCTAGAGGGGCTAGCGGGAGGGAATATGAGCAGTTCTTC.

This chain connects TRBV7-9 to TRBJ2-1; 7 bases agree with TRBD1. V was clipped by 0 bases and J by 9 bases; unmatched bases: 2. Germline lookup yields CDR1 SEHNR and CDR2 FQNEAQ (reference sequence). The CDR3 extends over 13 amino acids. The CDR3 nucleotides are TGTGCCAGCAGCTTAGCACAGGGGAGTGAGCAGTTCTTC. This encodes CASSLAQGSEQFF.

To note about this clonotype: With a much larger clone just one base away, this may be a read error. This chain links TRBV24-1 with TRBJ2-2, with D uncertain. V was clipped by 8 bases and J by 7 bases, with 16 bases between them. Per the germline V gene, CDR1 is KGHDR and CDR2 is SFDVKD. This CDR3 is built from 14 residues. This CDR3 is CATTNAQVGGELFF. The CDR3, as DNA: TGTGCCACCACAAATGCGCAGGTTGGCGGGGAGCTGTTTTTT.

In this sample, this clonotype turned up many times. This chain connects TRBV19 to TRBJ2-7; tentative D call: TRBD2 (7 bases). Trimming cost V 4 bases and J 4 bases, with 17 bases left between them. The CDR3 spans 15 residues. Germline lookup yields CDR1 LNHDA and CDR2 SQIVND (reference sequence). For the CDR3, the DNA is TGTGCCAGTAGTACGATCGGGGGGCCTGGGTACGAGCAGTACTTC. Encoded protein: CASSTIGGPGYEQYF.

This clonotype was recorded at least ten times. The rearrangement joins TRBV7-9 to TRBJ2-5; 8 bases agree with TRBD1. The CDR3 is made up of 18 amino acids. Germline V CDR1 and CDR2: SEHNR, FQNEAQ (reference sequence). V gave up 5 bases and J gave up 1 base; unmatched junction bases: 15. CDR3 region: CASSRDRPVWGGQETQYF. CDR3 DNA: TGTGCCAGCAGCCGGGACAGGCCGGTGTGGGGAGGCCAAGAGACCCAGTACTTC.

Many counts were recorded for this clonotype. J is TRBJ1-1 and V is TRBV12-5; D unclear. CDR3 length: 15 residues. V lost 0 bases and J lost 1, with 9 bases in between. In germline, CDR1 is LGHNT, CDR2 FRNRAP. The CDR3 DNA reads as TGTGCTAGTGGTTTGGTACCTGGGTCGAACACTGAAGCTTTCTTT. This translates into CASGLVPGSNTEAFF. The entire variable domain, with the rest obtained from reference TRBV12-5 and TRBJ1-1, is as follows: DARVTQTPRHKVTEMGQEVTMRCQPILGHNTVFWYRQTMMQGLELLAYFRNRAPLDDSGMPKDRFSAEMPDATLATLKIQPSEPRDSAVYFCASGLVPGSNTEAFFGQGTRLTVV.

V gene TRBV20-1 combines with J gene TRBJ1-6; possibly TRBD1 for D (6 bases). Germline V lookup: CDR1 DFQATT, CDR2 SNEGSKA (reference sequence). CDR3 length: 17 residues. V was trimmed by 2 bases and J by 7 bases, leaving 21 bases between them. The CDR3 sequence is CSARIGAGETWNSPLHF. CDR3 coding DNA: TGCAGTGCTAGAATAGGGGCAGGGGAGACTTGGAATTCACCCCTCCACTTT.

The gene calls are TRBV12-3 or TRBV12-4 and TRBJ2-5, with D tentatively TRBD1 (6 bases). This CDR3 comprises 14 residues. The V and J ends lost 8 bases and 5 bases respectively, with 18 bases between them. The CDR3 DNA follows: TGTGCCAGCGGGCCGAACAGGGTCTGGGAGACCCAGTACTTC. It encodes CASGPNRVWETQYF.

This clonotype was counted ten times or more. As DNA, the CDR3 is TGCAGTGCTAACCGACCGGGACTAGCGGGATCTCCGTACGAGCAGTACTTC. It translates to CSANRPGLAGSPYEQYF. The J gene is TRBJ2-7, the V gene TRBV20-1; 13 bases line up with TRBD2. The CDR3 totals 17 residues. In germline, CDR1 is DFQATT, CDR2 SNEGSKA (reference sequence). Trimming at V came to 4 bases and at J to 4 bases, leaving 13 bases not matched to a gene.

This clonotype was detected many times. CDR3 sequence: CASSYMENYGYTF. CDR3 in DNA: TGTGCCAGCAGTTACATGGAGAACTATGGCTACACCTTC. This chain connects TRBV6-2 or TRBV6-3 to TRBJ1-2, with D unclear. Trimming left V 2 bases short and J 2 bases short, with 6 bases between. Germline loops: CDR1 MNHEY, CDR2 SVGEGT. The CDR3 has 13 amino acids.

This clonotype was found many times. This chain links TRBV11-2 with TRBJ2-2; 7 positions match TRBD1. The CDR3 length is 15 residues. Germline CDR1 reads SGHAT; CDR2 reads FQNNGV. The V segment lost 5 bases and the J segment 2 bases; nucleotides outside the gene matches: 5. The DNA of the CDR3 is TGTGCCAGCAGCCTACAGGGGCTTAACACCGGGGAGCTGTTTTTT. Translating it yields CASSLQGLNTGELFF.

In its sample, this clonotype was seen a few times. A much larger clone differs by one base, so this may be a read error. The chain joins TRBV12-3 or TRBV12-4 to TRBJ2-1; D gene ambiguous. The CDR3 consists of 13 residues. CDR3 sequence: CASIRSSYNEQLF. The DNA of the CDR3 is TGTGCCAGCATTCGGAGCTCCTACAATGAGCAGCTCTTC.

This clonotype was observed a handful of times. This chain uses TRBV30 with TRBJ1-1, with D unresolved. V lost 0 bases, J lost 5 bases, and 7 bases lay in between. This CDR3 spans 12 amino acids. The V gene's germline CDR1 is GTSNPN and CDR2 SVGIG (reference sequence). As DNA, the CDR3 is TGTGCCTGGAGTGTTGCGGGAACTGAAGCTTTCTTT. Translated: CAWSVAGTEAFF.

In its sample, this clonotype was seen many times. The V call is TRBV30, the J call TRBJ2-7; 14 bases map to TRBD2. The CDR3 is made up of 17 amino acids. V was pared by 2 bases and J by 7 bases, with 13 bases of the junction left unmatched. The germline CDR1 and CDR2 sequences are GTSNPN and SVGIG (reference sequence). The CDR3 reads CAWSLEGLAGEMREQYF. For the CDR3, the DNA is TGTGCCTGGAGTCTAGAGGGACTAGCGGGAGAAATGCGGGAGCAGTACTTC.

This clonotype was counted ten times or more. CDR3 coding DNA: TGTGCCAGCAGTGACTTCTCTAGGGGATTAGCGACCGGGGAGCTGTTTTTT. Translated: CASSDFSRGLATGELFF. The V and J genes are TRBV6-1 and TRBJ2-2; D possibly uses TRBD1 or TRBD2 (5 bases each). V lost 3 bases to trimming and J lost 5 bases, with 19 bases between them. Germline CDR1 is MNHNS and CDR2 is SASEGT. CDR3 length: 17 residues.

A word on this clonotype: A much larger clone lies a single base off, so this may be a read error. V is TRBV14 and J is TRBJ2-1, with a tentative D call TRBD2 (7 bases). Germline V lookup: CDR1 SGHDN, CDR2 FVKESK. This CDR3 is 14 amino acids long. Between the trimmed V and J ends, which lost 4 bases and 9 bases, there was a span of 16 bases. The CDR3 DNA reads TGTGCCAGCAGCCGGGGCTTGGGAGGGGGTGAGCAGTTCTTC. It codes for CASSRGLGGGEQFF.

This clonotype was seen only a few times. The conserved phenylalanine or tryptophan normally closing the CDR3 is absent here, so this likely arose from a read error. V is TRBV11-3 and J is TRBJ1-5, with D hard to call. V lost 1 base and J 0 bases, leaving 10 bases between the germline ends. CDR3 size: 16 residues. From germline, CDR1 is SGHNT and CDR2 YENEEA. CDR3 sequence reads: CASSLVDRYSNQPQHS. CDR3 nucleotides: TGTGCCAGCAGCTTAGTAGACCGGTATAGCAATCAGCCCCAGCATTCT.

This clonotype was recorded many times. This rearrangement joins TRBV20-1 to TRBJ1-2; no firm D call. CDR3 length: 12 residues. Per germline, CDR1 DFQATT and CDR2 SNEGSKA (reference sequence). Trimming took off 5 bases at V and 3 bases at J, with 10 bases between the two ends. CDR3 loop: CSAYSSDYGYTF. CDR3 nucleotide sequence: TGCAGTGCTTACAGTAGTGACTATGGCTACACCTTC.

This clonotype was counted ten times or more. DNA of the CDR3: TGTGCCAGCAGCCTAGGGACTAGCGGGAACAATGAGCAGTTCTTC. It codes for CASSLGTSGNNEQFF. This rearrangement joins TRBV27 to TRBJ2-1; the match to TRBD2 covers 13 bases. The CDR3 sequence is 15 residues long. Germline-derived CDR1 and CDR2 are MNHEY and SMNVEV (reference sequence). V shed 6 bases, J shed 5 bases, and the junction held 4 bases outside the gene matches.